This T cell receptor (beta chain) was profiled in a study of early T cells in non-severe SARS-CoV-2 infection. This clonotype showed up many times. The TCR library protocol was used to attach unique molecular identifiers. These identifiers were attached to individual cDNA molecules. TCRdb used MiXCR to reprocess the 5' RACE reads, holding one entry per CDR3 protein. The sample contains more than 35,000 distinct CDR3 sequences, roughly 4.8% of which appear only once. This receptor was obtained from an adult who was a healthcare worker with PCR-confirmed SARS-CoV-2 infection or an uninfected control (not recorded which). Material for sequencing was whole blood.

The DNA for the CDR3 is TGCAGTGCTGCGCCGACAGGGATAGGAGGTACTGAAGCTTTCTTT. Its translation: CSAAPTGIGGTEAFF. The V and J genes are TRBV20-1 and TRBJ1-1, with TRBD1 matching over 7 bases. CDR1 and CDR2 (germline): DFQATT, SNEGSKA (reference sequence). The CDR3 totals 15 residues. Unmatched junction bases numbered 14, after V lost 5 bases and J lost 5 bases.